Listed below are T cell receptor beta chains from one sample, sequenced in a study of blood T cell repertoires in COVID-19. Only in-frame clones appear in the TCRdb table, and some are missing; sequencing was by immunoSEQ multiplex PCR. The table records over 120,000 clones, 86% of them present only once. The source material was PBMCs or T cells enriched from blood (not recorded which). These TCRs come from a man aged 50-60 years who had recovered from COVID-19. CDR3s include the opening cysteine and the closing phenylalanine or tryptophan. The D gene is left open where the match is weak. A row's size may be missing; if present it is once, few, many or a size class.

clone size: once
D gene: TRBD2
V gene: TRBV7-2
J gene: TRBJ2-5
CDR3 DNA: TGTGCCAGCAGCTTAGCCGGGACTAGCGGGCAAGAGACCCAGTACTTC
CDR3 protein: CASSLAGTSGQETQYF

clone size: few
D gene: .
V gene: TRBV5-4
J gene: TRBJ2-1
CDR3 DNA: TGTGCCAGCAGCTTGTTTAGCGCGAATGAGCAGTTCTTC
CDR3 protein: CASSLFSANEQFF

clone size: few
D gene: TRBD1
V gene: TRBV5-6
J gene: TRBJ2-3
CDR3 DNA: TGTGCCAGCACCAAACCCGGGACAGGGAGGACAGATACGCAGTATTTT
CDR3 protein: CASTKPGTGRTDTQYF

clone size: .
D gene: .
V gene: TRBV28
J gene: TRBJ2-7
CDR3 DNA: TGTGCCAGCAGTTTGTTGACACTCCGGATGACTAAAGAGCAGTACTTC
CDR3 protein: CASSLLTLRMTKEQYF

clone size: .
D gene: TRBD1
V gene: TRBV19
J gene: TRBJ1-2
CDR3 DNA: TGTGCCAGTAGTCTCCGACAGGGAGGCTATGGCTACACCTTC
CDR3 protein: CASSLRQGGYGYTF

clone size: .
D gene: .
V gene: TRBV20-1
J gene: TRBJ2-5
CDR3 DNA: TGCAGTGCTTTATTTGTTGAGACCCAGTACTTC
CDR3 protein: CSALFVETQYF

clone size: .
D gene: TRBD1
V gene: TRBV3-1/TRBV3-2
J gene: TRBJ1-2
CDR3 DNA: TGTGCCAGCAGCCTCACAGGGACAGTTTATAACTATGGCTACACCTTC
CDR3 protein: CASSLTGTVYNYGYTF

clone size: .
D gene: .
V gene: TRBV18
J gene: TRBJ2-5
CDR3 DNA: TGTGCCAGCTCACCGTTGGACAACCTACAAGAGACCCAGTACTTC
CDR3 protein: CASSPLDNLQETQYF

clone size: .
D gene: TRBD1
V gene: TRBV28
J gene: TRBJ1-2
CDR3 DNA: TGTGCCATCCTATCCGAAAGGGACAGGGTGTTAGCTTCGTATGGCTACACCTTC
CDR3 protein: CAILSERDRVLASYGYTF

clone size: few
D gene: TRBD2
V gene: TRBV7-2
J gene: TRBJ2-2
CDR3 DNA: TGTGCCAGCAGCTTTTTTAGCGGGAGGGCCGCGACCGGGGAGCTGTTTTTT
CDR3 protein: CASSFFSGRAATGELFF

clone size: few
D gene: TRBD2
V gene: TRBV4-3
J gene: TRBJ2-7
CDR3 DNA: TGCGCCAGCAGCCAAGATTGGCTAGCGGGATACTACGAGCAGTACTTC
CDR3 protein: CASSQDWLAGYYEQYF

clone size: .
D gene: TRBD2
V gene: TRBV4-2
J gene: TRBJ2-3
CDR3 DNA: TGTGCCAGCAGCGGACGCGGGGGGGACACAGATACGCAGTATTTT
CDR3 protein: CASSGRGGDTDTQYF

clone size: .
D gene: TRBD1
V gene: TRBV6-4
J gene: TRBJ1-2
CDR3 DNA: TGTGCCAGCAGTGACTCATCAGGGGGCATTGATGGCTACACCTTC
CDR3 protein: CASSDSSGGIDGYTF

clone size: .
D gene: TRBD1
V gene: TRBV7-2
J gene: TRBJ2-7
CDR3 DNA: TGTGCCAGCAGCTTAGGATCACTGCGGACAGGGGAAGAGCAGTACTTC
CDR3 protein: CASSLGSLRTGEEQYF

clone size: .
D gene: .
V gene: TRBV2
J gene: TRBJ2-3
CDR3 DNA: TGTGCCAGCAGTGAGCAGGGGGGAACAGATACGCAGTATTTT
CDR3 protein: CASSEQGGTDTQYF

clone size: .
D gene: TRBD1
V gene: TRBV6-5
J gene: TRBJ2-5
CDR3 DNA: TGTGCCAGCAGCCGTGACAGGGTCCAAGAGACCCAGTACTTC
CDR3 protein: CASSRDRVQETQYF

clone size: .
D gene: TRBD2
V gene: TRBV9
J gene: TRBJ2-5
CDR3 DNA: TGTGCCAGCAGCCTGTCTCCGGGGGGCCAAGAGACCCAGTACTTC
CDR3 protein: CASSLSPGGQETQYF

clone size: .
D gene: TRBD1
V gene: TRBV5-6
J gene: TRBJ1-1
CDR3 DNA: TGTGCCAGCAGCTGGGACAGGGGAATTGGGGAAGCTTTCTTT
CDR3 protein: CASSWDRGIGEAFF

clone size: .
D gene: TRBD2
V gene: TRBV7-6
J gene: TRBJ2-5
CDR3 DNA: TGTGCCAGCAGCCCATTCTACCCAGCGGGGCAAGAGACCCAGTACTTC
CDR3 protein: CASSPFYPAGQETQYF

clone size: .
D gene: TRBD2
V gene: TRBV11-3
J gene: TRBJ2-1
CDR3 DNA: TGTGCCAGCAGCTTAGTGGGGGGGACCAATGAGCAGTTCTTC
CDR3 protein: CASSLVGGTNEQFF

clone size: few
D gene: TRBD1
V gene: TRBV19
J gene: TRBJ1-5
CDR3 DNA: TGTGCCAGTAGTATAGGGACAGGGGCGGTAAGCAATCAGCCCCAGCATTTT
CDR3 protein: CASSIGTGAVSNQPQHF

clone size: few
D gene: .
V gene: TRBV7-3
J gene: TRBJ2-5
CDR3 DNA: TGTGCCAGCAGCTTAAACATCCAAGAGACCCAGTACTTC
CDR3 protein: CASSLNIQETQYF

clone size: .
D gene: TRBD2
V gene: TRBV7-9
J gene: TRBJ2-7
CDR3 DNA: TGTGCCAGCAGGAAGGACAGCGGGAGCCCCTACGAGCAGTACTTC
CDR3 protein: CASRKDSGSPYEQYF

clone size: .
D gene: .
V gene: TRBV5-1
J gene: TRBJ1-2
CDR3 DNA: TGCGCCAGCAGCACAGCAGGACTCAACTATGGCTACACCTTC
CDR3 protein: CASSTAGLNYGYTF

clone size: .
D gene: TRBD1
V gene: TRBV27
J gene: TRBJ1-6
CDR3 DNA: TGTGCCAGCAGACCCAGACAGGGCTATAATTCACCCCTCCACTTT
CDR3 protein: CASRPRQGYNSPLHF

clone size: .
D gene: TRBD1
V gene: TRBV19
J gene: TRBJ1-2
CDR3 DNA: TGTGCCAGTAGTAGGACAGGGGGCAGCTATGGCTACACCTTC
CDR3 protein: CASSRTGGSYGYTF

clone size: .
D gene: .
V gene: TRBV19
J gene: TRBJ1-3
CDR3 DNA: TGTGCCAGTAAAGTACAGTCGTCTGGAAACACCATATATTTT
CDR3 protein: CASKVQSSGNTIYF

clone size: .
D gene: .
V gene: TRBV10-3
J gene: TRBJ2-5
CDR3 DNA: TGTGCCATCAGTGAGTCGTCGGGGCAAGAGACCCAGTACTTC
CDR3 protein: CAISESSGQETQYF

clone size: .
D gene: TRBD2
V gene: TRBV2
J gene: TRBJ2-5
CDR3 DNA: TGTGCCAGCAGTGATCGAGCGGGAGCAATTCTGGAGACCCAGTACTTC
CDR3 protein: CASSDRAGAILETQYF

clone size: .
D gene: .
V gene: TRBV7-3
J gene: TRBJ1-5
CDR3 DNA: TGTGCCAGCAGCTTAACCCCGGGCAATCAGCCCCAGCATTTT
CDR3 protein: CASSLTPGNQPQHF

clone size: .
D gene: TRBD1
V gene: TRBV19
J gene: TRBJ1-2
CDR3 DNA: TGTGCCAGTAGTAGCGGACAGGGTTACCTATATGGCTACACCTTC
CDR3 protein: CASSSGQGYLYGYTF

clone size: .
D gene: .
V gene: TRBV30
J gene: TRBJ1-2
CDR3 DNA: TGTGCCTGGAGTGAGGGGGAGGGCTACACCTTC
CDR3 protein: CAWSEGEGYTF

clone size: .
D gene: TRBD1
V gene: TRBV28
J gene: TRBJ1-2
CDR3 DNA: TGTGCCAGCAGTCGGTTGGGGACAGATGCCCCCTCTAACTATGGCTACACCTTC
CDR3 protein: CASSRLGTDAPSNYGYTF

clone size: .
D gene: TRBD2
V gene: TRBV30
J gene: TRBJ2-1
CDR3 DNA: TGTGCCTGGACAGGCGGGGGGGCTTCTAGCTCCTACAATGAGCAGTTCTTC
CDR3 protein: CAWTGGGASSSYNEQFF

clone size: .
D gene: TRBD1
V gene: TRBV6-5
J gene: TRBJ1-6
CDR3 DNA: TGTGCCAGCAGTTTGTTTCCAGGACAGGCTAGTTCACCCCTCCACTTT
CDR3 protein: CASSLFPGQASSPLHF

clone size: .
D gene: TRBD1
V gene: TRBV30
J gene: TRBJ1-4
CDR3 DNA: TGTGCCTGGAGTATCGGACAGGGCTCTAATGAAAAACTGTTTTTT
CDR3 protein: CAWSIGQGSNEKLFF

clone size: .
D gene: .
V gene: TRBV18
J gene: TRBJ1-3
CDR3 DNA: TGTGCCAGCTCACCACCAGAGATTAGAAACACCATATATTTT
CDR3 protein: CASSPPEIRNTIYF

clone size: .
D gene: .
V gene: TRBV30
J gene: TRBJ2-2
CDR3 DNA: TGTGCCTGGGGGAAGGGGAAGACGAGAACCGGGGAGCTGTTTTTT
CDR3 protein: CAWGKGKTRTGELFF

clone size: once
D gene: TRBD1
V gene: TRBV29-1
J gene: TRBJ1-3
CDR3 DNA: TGCAGCGTGGGGACAGACGGAAACACCATATATTTT
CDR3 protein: CSVGTDGNTIYF

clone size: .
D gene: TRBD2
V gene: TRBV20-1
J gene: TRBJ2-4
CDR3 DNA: TGCAGTGCTAGTACTAGCGGGGGTGGAAACATTCAGTACTTC
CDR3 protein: CSASTSGGGNIQYF

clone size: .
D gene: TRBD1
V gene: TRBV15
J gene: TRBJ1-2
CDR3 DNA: TGTGCCACCAGTACGGGACAGGGGGCTAACTATGGCTACACCTTC
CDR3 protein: CATSTGQGANYGYTF

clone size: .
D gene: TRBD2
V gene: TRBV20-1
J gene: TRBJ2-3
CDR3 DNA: TGCAGTGCTAGTACAGCGGGGGGTCGCACAGATACGCAGTATTTT
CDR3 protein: CSASTAGGRTDTQYF

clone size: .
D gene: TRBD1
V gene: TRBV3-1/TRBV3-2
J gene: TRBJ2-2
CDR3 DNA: TGTGCCAGCAGGAGGACAGGGGGAACCGGGGAGCTGTTTTTT
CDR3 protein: CASRRTGGTGELFF

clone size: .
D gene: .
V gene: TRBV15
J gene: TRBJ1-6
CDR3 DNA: TGTGCCACCAGCAGAGAACAATATAATTCACCCCTCCACTTT
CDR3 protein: CATSREQYNSPLHF

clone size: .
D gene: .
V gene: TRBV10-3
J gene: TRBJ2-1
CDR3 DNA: TGTGCCATCAGTGAGGGTTACAAGCAGTTCTTC
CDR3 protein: CAISEGYKQFF

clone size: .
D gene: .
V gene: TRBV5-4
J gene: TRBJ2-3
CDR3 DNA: TGTGCCAGCAGCTTTGGGGGGACAGATACGCAGTATTTT
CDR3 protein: CASSFGGTDTQYF

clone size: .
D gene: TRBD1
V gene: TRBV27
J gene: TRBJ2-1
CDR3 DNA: TGTGCCAGCAGTTCCTACAGGGGGCGAGACAATGAGCAGTTCTTC
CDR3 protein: CASSSYRGRDNEQFF

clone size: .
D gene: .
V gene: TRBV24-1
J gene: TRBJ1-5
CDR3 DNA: TGTGCCACCGCGGGGAAAGGCAATAGCAATCAGCCCCAGCATTTT
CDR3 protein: CATAGKGNSNQPQHF

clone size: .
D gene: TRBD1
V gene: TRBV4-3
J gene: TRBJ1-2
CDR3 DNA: TGCGCCAGCAGCCCACAGGGGGAGCCTAACTATGGCTACACCTTC
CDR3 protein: CASSPQGEPNYGYTF

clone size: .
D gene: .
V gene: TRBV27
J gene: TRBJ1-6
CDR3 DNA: TGTGCCAGCGGGAGGGCTCCTGATAATTCACCCCTCCACTTT
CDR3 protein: CASGRAPDNSPLHF

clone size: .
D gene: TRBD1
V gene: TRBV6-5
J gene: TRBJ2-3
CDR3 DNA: TGTGCCACACGGGACAGGGGCCACACAGATACGCAGTATTTT
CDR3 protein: CATRDRGHTDTQYF

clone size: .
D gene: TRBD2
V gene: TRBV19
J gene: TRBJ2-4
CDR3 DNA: TGTGCCAGTATGATGACTAGCGGGAGTCAAAACATTCAGTACTTC
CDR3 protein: CASMMTSGSQNIQYF

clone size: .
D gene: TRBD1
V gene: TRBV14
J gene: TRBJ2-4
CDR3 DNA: TGTGCCAGCAGCCCTCGTCCCGGGACAGGGGTTCTCGGCAAAAACATTCAGTACTTC
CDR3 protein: CASSPRPGTGVLGKNIQYF

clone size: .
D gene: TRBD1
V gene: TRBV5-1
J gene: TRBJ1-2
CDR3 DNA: TGCGCCAGCAGCTTGAGAACCACAGGGGATAACTATGGCTACACCTTC
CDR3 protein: CASSLRTTGDNYGYTF

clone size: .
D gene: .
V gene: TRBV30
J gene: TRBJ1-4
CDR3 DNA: TGTGCCTGGAGTGTAACGGGGAATCCTAATGAAAAACTGTTTTTT
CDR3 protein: CAWSVTGNPNEKLFF